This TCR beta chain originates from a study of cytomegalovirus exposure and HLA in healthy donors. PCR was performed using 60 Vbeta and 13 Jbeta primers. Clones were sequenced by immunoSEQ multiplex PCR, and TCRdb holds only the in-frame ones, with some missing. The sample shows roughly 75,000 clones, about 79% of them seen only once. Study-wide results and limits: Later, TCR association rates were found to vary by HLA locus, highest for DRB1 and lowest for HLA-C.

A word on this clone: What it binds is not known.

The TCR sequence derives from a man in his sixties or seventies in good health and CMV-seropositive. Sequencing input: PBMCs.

The CDR3 DNA reads TGTGCCAGCAGCTCGTCGACAGGGCCAGGTGAAAAACTGTTTTTT. It specifies CASSSSTGPGEKLFF. The V gene is TRBV11-1, the J gene TRBJ1-4, with 7 bases aligning to TRBD1. The CDR3 is 15 amino acids. CDR1 is SGHAT and CDR2 is FQDESV in the germline V gene (reference sequence). The trim removed 4 bases at V and 7 bases at J, leaving 9 bases unmatched.